A single sample gave rise to the 8 T cell receptor beta chains below, sequenced in a study of CD8+CD57+ T cells in acquired aplastic anemia. Genomic DNA served as template for TCR beta VDJ and CDR3 profiling. TCRdb re-analysed the reads in MiXCR, keeping a single row per CDR3 protein. This table has 150,000 to 200,000 distinct CDR3 sequences, 40% to 55% appearing once. Flow cytometry had shown expanded CD8+CD57+ cells in the patients chosen for sequencing. Sequencing was carried out using sorted CD4+, CD8+, or CD8+CD57+ T cells (not recorded which) from PBMCs. The source of these receptors is a human donor with aplastic anemia.

This clonotype was observed once. The chain carries TRBV19 and TRBJ1-6; D unresolved. The V gene lost 3 bases and the J gene lost 3 bases, with 6 bases spanning the gap. The CDR3 covers 14 residues. The germline V gene encodes CDR1 LNHDA and CDR2 SQIVND (reference sequence). The CDR3 nucleotides are TGTGCCAGTAGTATGTGGAGCTATAATTCACCCCTCCACTTT. Residues: CASSMWSYNSPLHF. Full variable domain (missing parts from reference TRBV19 and TRBJ1-6): DGGITQSPKYLFRKEGQNVTLSCEQNLNHDAMYWYRQDPGQGLRLIYYSQIVNDFQKGDIAEGYSVSREKKESFPLTVTSAQKNPTAFYLCASSMWSYNSPLHFGNGTRLTVT.

The CDR3 DNA is TGTGCCAGCAGCGTGCCCGGGGGGGGAGCAGCGATCTCTGAAGCTTTCTTT. As protein: CASSVPGGGAAISEAFF. This chain links TRBV11-1 with TRBJ1-1; the D gene is possibly TRBD1 (5 bases). V was shortened by 5 bases and J by 6 bases, with 25 bases between the two germline ends. Germline-derived CDR1 and CDR2 are SGHAT and FQDESV (reference sequence). The CDR3 spans 17 residues.

DNA of the CDR3: TGTGCCAGCAGCGCACGGACAGGGGGCGAGACCCAGTACTTC. Translating it yields CASSARTGGETQYF. V gene TRBV9 combines with J gene TRBJ2-5; 11 nucleotides match TRBD1. Unmatched junction bases numbered 3, after V lost 3 bases and J lost 5 bases. CDR3 size: 14 residues. The germline CDR1 and CDR2 sequences are SGDLS and YYNGEE.

In its sample, this clonotype was seen many times. This chain uses TRBV11-1 with TRBJ1-1; no firm D call. The V gene lost 1 base and the J gene lost 0 bases, with 15 bases spanning the gap. This CDR3 spans 17 amino acids. From germline, CDR1 is SGHAT and CDR2 FQDESV (reference sequence). In DNA, the CDR3 is TGTGCCAGCAGCTTAGATCAGCAAGTAGTCTTGAACACTGAAGCTTTCTTT. This gives the protein CASSLDQQVVLNTEAFF.

This clonotype appeared many times. The chain couples TRBV7-9 to TRBJ1-4, with D possibly matching TRBD1 (6 bases). Germline-derived CDR1 and CDR2 are SEHNR and FQNEAQ (reference sequence). Trimming removed 10 bases from V and 4 bases from J, with 19 bases in between. The CDR3 spans 15 residues. This chain's CDR3 is CAIQQGGRFNEKLFF. CDR3 coding DNA: TGTGCCATTCAACAAGGGGGGAGATTTAATGAAAAACTGTTTTTT.

This clonotype was seen at least ten times. V usage is TRBV7-2 and J usage is TRBJ2-1; 14 bases are shared with TRBD2. In germline, CDR1 is SGHTA, CDR2 FQGNSA. V was pared by 0 bases and J by 9 bases, with 10 bases of the junction left unmatched. The CDR3 loop spans 18 amino acids. This CDR3 reads CASSLARATSGGAGEQFF. The DNA for the CDR3 is TGTGCCAGCAGCTTAGCTAGGGCGACTAGCGGGGGGGCCGGTGAGCAGTTCTTC. Full variable domain (rest looked up from reference TRBV7-2 and TRBJ2-1): GAGVSQSPSNKVTEKGKDVELRCDPISGHTALYWYRQSLGQGLEFLIYFQGNSAPDKSGLPSDRFSAERTGGSVSTLTIQRTQQEDSAVYLCASSLARATSGGAGEQFFGPGTRLTVL.

This clonotype was seen a few times. The gene calls are TRBV11-2 and TRBJ2-7; possible D gene TRBD1, 6 bases. The CDR3 extends over 17 amino acids. Trimming removed 3 bases from V and 6 bases from J, with 24 bases in between. Looked up from germline, CDR1 is SGHAT and CDR2 is FQNNGV. The CDR3 loop is CASSFRATGSTAAEQYF. The DNA of the CDR3 is TGTGCCAGCAGCTTTAGGGCAACAGGGTCGACCGCTGCCGAGCAGTACTTC.

CDR3 in amino acids: CSVARARDEQYF. CDR3 nucleotides: TGCAGCGTTGCGAGGGCCCGGGACGAGCAGTACTTC. The chain couples TRBV29-1 to TRBJ2-7, with a weak D call TRBD2 (5 bases). The V end was cut by 4 bases, the J end by 5 bases, with 12 bases between. This CDR3 is built from 12 residues. Germline V CDR1 and CDR2: SQVTM, ANQGSEA.